These 14 T cell receptor beta chains originate from one sample sequenced in a study of CXCR3-negative and CXCR3-positive naive CD8 T cells. The libraries of TRB cDNA were constructed through 5' RACE using UMI labels. TCRdb processed the 5' RACE reads again and assigns one entry to each CDR3 protein, with no DNA. Here the sample table reports over 35,000 distinct CDR3 sequences. The specimen was naive CXCR3- CD8+ T cells from blood. Described subset: CD45RO-CCR7+CD27+CD95- naive CD8+ T cells lacking CXCR3 (TNR3-). All receptors derive from a human donor in good health. Some clones in this sample may be carry-over from other donors' samples.

The chain employs TRBV4-1 and TRBJ2-7; TCRdb names TRBD1, which stays unverified in the absence of DNA. The CDR3 is 15 residues long. In germline, CDR1 is MGHRA, CDR2 YSYEKL. CDR3 residues: CASSQDRESSYEQYF.

The CDR3 spells CAIRTGDTGELFF. V is TRBV10-3 and J is TRBJ2-2; TCRdb designates TRBD1, a call that cannot be tested without DNA. This CDR3 is 13 amino acids long. Germline V CDR1 and CDR2: ENHRY, SYGVKD.

This chain joins TRBV5-1 and TRBJ2-7. The CDR3 has 13 residues. In germline, CDR1 is SGHRS, CDR2 YFSETQ. The CDR3 is CASSLGSNYEQYF. Full variable domain (missing parts from reference TRBV5-1 and TRBJ2-7): KAGVTQTPRYLIKTRGQQVTLSCSPISGHRSVSWYQQTPGQGLQFLFEYFSETQRNKGNFPGRFSGRQFSNSRSEMNVSTLELGDSALYLCASSLGSNYEQYFGPGTRLTVT.

The genes are TRBV6-4 and TRBJ2-1; TCRdb outputs TRBD2, but without DNA this stays unchecked. Germline assignment: CDR1 MRHNA and CDR2 SNTAGT. This CDR3 is 15 amino acids long. The CDR3 spells CASSDQGGGANEQFF.

The chain employs TRBV5-1 and TRBJ2-3; TCRdb proposes TRBD1, but this gene call is untestable without DNA. CDR3 length: 15 residues. Per the germline V gene, CDR1 is SGHRS and CDR2 is YFSETQ. This CDR3 is CASSSPGLATDTQYF. The complete variable domain, with remaining parts taken from reference TRBV5-1 and TRBJ2-3, reads KAGVTQTPRYLIKTRGQQVTLSCSPISGHRSVSWYQQTPGQGLQFLFEYFSETQRNKGNFPGRFSGRQFSNSRSEMNVSTLELGDSALYLCASSSPGLATDTQYFGPGTRLTVL.

This sequence joins TRBV7-3 and TRBJ2-2; TCRdb's D call, TRBD1, is unchecked because there is no DNA. Per germline, CDR1 SGHTA and CDR2 FQGTGA. The CDR3 covers 17 residues. The CDR3 protein is CASSLYPGTANTGELFF.

The chain employs TRBV12-3 or TRBV12-4 and TRBJ2-2; TCRdb's assignment of TRBD1 cannot be checked, as there is no DNA. This CDR3 comprises 14 residues. The CDR3: CASSFSPGNGELFF.

The chain links TRBV7-8 to TRBJ2-1; checking the TCRdb D call of TRBD2 is not possible without DNA. Germline CDR1 is SGHVS and CDR2 is FQNEAQ. The CDR3 is 14 amino acids. CDR3 residues: CASRYLAEGNEQFF.

This chain joins TRBV4-1 and TRBJ2-7; TCRdb indicates TRBD1, and absent DNA this call remains unverified. This CDR3 spans 14 amino acids. Germline CDR1 is MGHRA and CDR2 is YSYEKL. The CDR3 sequence is CASSQNRGLYEQYF.

The chain's CDR3 is CASSYETGEQYF. The V gene is TRBV6-2 or TRBV6-3, the J gene TRBJ2-7. Germline CDR1 and CDR2: MNHEY and SVGEGT. The CDR3 length is 12 residues.

The chain employs TRBV6-2 or TRBV6-3 and TRBJ2-7. The germline gives CDR1 MNHEY, CDR2 SVGEGT. CDR3 length equals 13 residues. The CDR3 here is CASSYSELSEQYF.

V and J are TRBV7-2 and TRBJ1-1. Per germline, CDR1 SGHTA and CDR2 FQGNSA. CDR3 length: 15 amino acids. The CDR3 here is CASREGNNLVTEAFF.

This sequence joins TRBV20-1 and TRBJ2-7; TCRdb indicates TRBD1, and absent DNA this call remains unverified. This CDR3 is 15 amino acids long. Looked up from germline, CDR1 is DFQATT and CDR2 is SNEGSKA (reference sequence). CDR3 sequence: CSARKWDRGGDEQYF.

V usage is TRBV28 and J usage is TRBJ2-3; TCRdb gives TRBD1 as the D gene, but with no DNA this cannot be confirmed. There are 16 residues in the CDR3. Germline CDR1 and CDR2: MDHEN and SYDVKM. The CDR3 region is CASTFTGGGGTDTQYF.